The clone carrying this TCR beta chain has just a few counts. Its antigen remains unknown. Via MiXCR, TCRdb re-called the reads, giving one row per CDR3 protein. The sample yields under 850,000 distinct CDR3 sequences, 35% to 45% seen once. This specimen comes from a study of T cell repertoires in cytomegalovirus infection. Study details: It can be stated that public TCR beta signatures indicated CMV infection as well as a matching HLA type.

Study findings and constraints: The cumulative frequency of public TCR beta families distinguished individuals who carried CMV together with the relevant HLA. The response measured ex vivo was dominated by TCR beta clonotypes (HLA-C-restricted and CMV-specific).

Germline V gives CDR1 SGHVS, CDR2 FQNEAQ. The CDR3 extends over 15 amino acids. After removal of 2 bases from V and 4 bases from J, the junction contained 4 bases not matched to a gene. The sequencing input was PBMCs. V usage is TRBV7-8 and J usage is TRBJ2-3; 9 positions agree with TRBD2. The receptor's source is a human donor in good health (CMV status not recorded). Some clones in this sample may be carry-over from other donors' samples. This CDR3 reads CASSLTSGPSDTQYF. CDR3 nucleotides: TGTGCCAGCAGCTTAACTAGCGGGCCCTCAGATACGCAGTATTTT.